This T cell receptor beta chain is drawn from a study of regulatory T cells in long-lasting Graves disease. In its sample, this clonotype was seen once. As yet, its antigen is unknown. The study, taken as a whole, reports: Among the persistent patients, 2,741 public clonotypes were shared, more than the 850 to 1,000 shared among new patients.

Sequencing libraries for TCR beta were prepared with iRepertoire HTBI primers and Arm-PCR of CDR3 regions. TCRdb recomputed calls from the multiplex PCR reads with MiXCR, one row per CDR3 protein. The sample yields about 370,000 distinct CDR3 sequences, about 14% seen once. Time point here: newly diagnosed GD, antithyroid drugs for less than 3 months. The authors made the TCR library using RNA they extracted from PBMCs. Graves' disease diagnoses followed American Thyroid Association guidelines. The CDR3 is 15 residues long. Looked up from germline, CDR1 is MNHGY and CDR2 is SVAAGI. V trimming: 3 bases; J trimming: 3 bases; junction bases outside the gene matches: 7.

The V and J genes are TRBV6-9 and TRBJ1-2, with 7 nucleotides matching TRBD1. The starting material was peripheral blood mononuclear cells (PBMCs), obtained at new diagnosis, from a patient treated with antithyroid drugs. The clonotype originates from a female donor with Graves disease. The DNA of the CDR3 is TGTGCCAGCAGTTACCTAACAGGGGATTACTATGGCTACACCTTC. This codes for CASSYLTGDYYGYTF.